This T cell receptor (beta chain) came from a study of blood T cell repertoires in COVID-19. The CDR3 is made up of 19 amino acids. The table came from immunoSEQ multiplex PCR; TCRdb's copy has only in-frame clones and leaves some out. In the table there are roughly 310,000 clones, roughly 90% of which are singletons. The chain couples TRBV21-1 to TRBJ2-2; the DNA was not compared with TRBD1, the D call given in the table. TRBV21-1 is a pseudogene locus. The TCR sequence derives from a woman in her thirties or forties who had recovered from COVID-19. The sequencing sample was made of PBMCs or T cells enriched from blood (not recorded which). The CDR3 bases are TGTGCCAGCAGCAAGGACCGGGACACCCCTTTCGCGAACACCGGGGAGCTGTTTTTT. This encodes CASSKDRDTPFANTGELFF.